The 8 T cell receptor beta chains below were found in one sample sequenced in a study of STAT5B mutations in CD4+ large granular lymphocyte leukemia. Sequenced by immunoSEQ multiplex PCR; TCRdb stores in-frame clones only, minus some. Of roughly 41,000 clones detected, more than 60% appear once; the ten largest clones hold 0.55%. Input material: CD4+ T cells from blood buffy coats. These receptors were obtained from a human donor in good health.

The chain links TRBV6-1 to TRBJ2-3, with 7 bases aligning to TRBD1. The CDR3 runs to 14 residues. J was trimmed by 4 bases and V by 8 bases; bases with no gene match: 9. Per the germline V gene, CDR1 is MNHNS and CDR2 is SASEGT. In DNA form, the CDR3 reads TGTGCCAGCTGTGTAGGGGGCTTCGCAGATACGCAGTATTTT. Residues: CASCVGGFADTQYF.

The V gene is TRBV6-1, the J gene TRBJ2-1; D uncertain. Trimming left V 7 bases short and J 3 bases short, with 4 bases between. Germline V CDR1 and CDR2: MNHNS, SASEGT. The CDR3 contains 11 residues. The CDR3 nucleotides read TGTGCCAGCACCGTCTACAATGAGCAGTTCTTC. This sequence encodes CASTVYNEQFF.

The chain recombines TRBV5-4 with TRBJ1-4; tentatively, D is TRBD1 (5 bases). The germline gives CDR1 SGHNT, CDR2 YYREEE (reference sequence). Trimming shortened V by 2 bases and J by 0 bases, and 11 bases separated the two germline ends. This CDR3 is built from 16 residues. CDR3 in amino acids: CASSFGAGATNEKLFF. DNA of the CDR3: TGTGCCAGCAGCTTCGGGGCAGGAGCAACTAATGAAAAACTGTTTTTT. Looking up the rest from reference TRBV5-4 and TRBJ1-4 gives the full variable domain: ETGVTQSPTHLIKTRGQQVTLRCSSQSGHNTVSWYQQALGQGPQFIFQYYREEENGRGNFPPRFSGLQFPNYSSELNVNALELDDSALYLCASSFGAGATNEKLFFGSGTQLSVL.

The DNA for the CDR3 is TGTGCCAGCAGTTTGTCCCAGGGGGGGGAAGTGATGAACGAGCAGTACTTC. It translates to CASSLSQGGEVMNEQYF. The rearrangement links TRBV27 to TRBJ2-7; D possibly matches TRBD1 or TRBD2 (7 bases each). Germline V gene lookup returns CDR1 MNHEY and CDR2 SMNVEV (reference sequence). This CDR3 contains 17 residues. V lost 3 bases and J 5 bases, leaving 23 bases between the germline ends.

This clone occurred a few times. The rearrangement links TRBV10-3 to TRBJ2-7; 9 bases are shared with TRBD2. The CDR3 is 13 amino acids. V was pared by 6 bases and J by 4 bases, with 4 bases of the junction left unmatched. The germline CDR1 and CDR2 sequences are ENHRY and SYGVKD. This chain's CDR3 is CAIREREAYEQYF. CDR3 DNA: TGTGCCATCAGGGAGCGGGAGGCTTACGAGCAGTACTTC.

The chain combines TRBV5-1 with TRBJ1-4, with 9 bases lining up with TRBD1. Germline values: CDR1 SGHRS, CDR2 YFSETQ. This CDR3 contains 14 residues. V shed 4 bases, J shed 7 bases, and the junction held 5 bases outside the gene matches. Written as DNA, the CDR3 is TGCGCCAGCAGCACAGGGGGCGAAATTGAAAAACTGTTTTTT. This sequence encodes CASSTGGEIEKLFF.

The V and J genes are TRBV27 and TRBJ1-2, with D tentatively TRBD1 (5 bases). The CDR3 consists of 14 residues. Germline CDR1 MNHEY, CDR2 SMNVEV (reference sequence). Trimming left V 5 bases short and J 5 bases short, with 15 bases between. The CDR3 region has the DNA TGTGCCAGCAGTCCATTGCAGGGATGGTATGGCTACACCTTC. It is translated as CASSPLQGWYGYTF.

The genes are TRBV28 and TRBJ2-1, with TRBD1 as a possible D gene (6 bases). The ends were cut back, 6 bases at V and 6 bases at J, with 12 bases in the middle. In germline, CDR1 is MDHEN, CDR2 SYDVKM. This CDR3 has 13 residues. The CDR3 coding sequence is TGTGCCAGCAGACAGGGTCTTTTCAATGAGCAGTTCTTC. This sequence encodes CASRQGLFNEQFF.